Listed below are T cell receptor beta chains from one sample, sequenced in a study of blood T cell repertoires in COVID-19. The table came from immunoSEQ multiplex PCR; TCRdb's copy has only in-frame clones and leaves some out. Found here are 240,000 or so clones, more than 75% of them singletons; the top ten hold around an eighth. Material: peripheral blood. These receptors all come from a man older than 75 with acute or convalescent COVID-19. Each CDR3 is given with its conserved first and last residue. The D gene is left open where the match is weak. Only some rows state a clone size, as once, few, many or a class for expanded clones.

J gene: TRBJ2-7; V gene: TRBV4-1; D gene: TRBD2; clone size: -; CDR3 DNA: TGCGCCAGCAGCCTTACTAGCGGGGTTGCCTACGAGCAGTACTTC; CDR3 protein: CASSLTSGVAYEQYF
J gene: TRBJ1-4; V gene: TRBV7-2; D gene: TRBD1; clone size: once; CDR3 DNA: TGTGCCAGCAGCTTAAGCATACAGGGGTTTGAAAAACTGTTTTTT; CDR3 protein: CASSLSIQGFEKLFF
J gene: TRBJ1-1; V gene: TRBV19; D gene: TRBD1; clone size: -; CDR3 DNA: TGTGCCAGTAGTATCGCCACAGGGGGGACTGAAGCTTTCTTT; CDR3 protein: CASSIATGGTEAFF
J gene: TRBJ2-1; V gene: TRBV9; D gene: -; clone size: few; CDR3 DNA: TGTGCCAGCAGCTTGGGGGGAGAGCAGTTCTTC; CDR3 protein: CASSLGGEQFF
J gene: TRBJ2-6; V gene: TRBV9; D gene: -; clone size: -; CDR3 DNA: TGTGCCAGCAGCGCAGATTATACAGGGAACGTCCTGACTTTC; CDR3 protein: CASSADYTGNVLTF
J gene: TRBJ1-4; V gene: TRBV19; D gene: -; clone size: -; CDR3 DNA: TGTGCCAGTAGTATAGTATCGGTTACTAATGAAAAACTGTTTTTT; CDR3 protein: CASSIVSVTNEKLFF
J gene: TRBJ2-5; V gene: TRBV5-6; D gene: -; clone size: once; CDR3 DNA: TGTGCCAGCAGCTTGGCACGGGGTGCGCGGGAGACCCAGTACTTC; CDR3 protein: CASSLARGARETQYF
J gene: TRBJ1-4; V gene: TRBV7-9; D gene: TRBD1; clone size: -; CDR3 DNA: TGTGCCAGCAGCTTTGCCGGGACAGGGGTATCAACTAATGAAAAACTGTTTTTT; CDR3 protein: CASSFAGTGVSTNEKLFF
J gene: TRBJ2-7; V gene: TRBV4-2; D gene: -; clone size: few; CDR3 DNA: TGTGCCAGCAGCCAAGAGGTAACAGGGGAGGACGAGCAGTACTTC; CDR3 protein: CASSQEVTGEDEQYF
J gene: TRBJ2-7; V gene: TRBV28; D gene: -; clone size: -; CDR3 DNA: TGTGCCAGCAGTTCGCAACCCAGGGACGAGCAGTACTTC; CDR3 protein: CASSSQPRDEQYF
J gene: TRBJ2-7; V gene: TRBV5-4; D gene: TRBD2; clone size: -; CDR3 DNA: TGTGCCAGCAGCCTGGGAGCTAGCGGCATATACGAGCAGTACTTC; CDR3 protein: CASSLGASGIYEQYF
J gene: TRBJ2-7; V gene: TRBV5-1; D gene: TRBD1; clone size: few; CDR3 DNA: TGCGCCAGCAGCTTGGCTACAGGGGAGATCTACGAGCAGTACTTC; CDR3 protein: CASSLATGEIYEQYF
J gene: TRBJ1-2; V gene: TRBV7-9; D gene: -; clone size: -; CDR3 DNA: TGTGCCAGCAGCTCTGGGGAGGGAAGGTATGGCTACACCTTC; CDR3 protein: CASSSGEGRYGYTF
J gene: TRBJ2-3; V gene: TRBV28; D gene: -; clone size: -; CDR3 DNA: TGTGCCAGCAGTCCGCCGGTTAGCGGCACAGATACGCAGTATTTT; CDR3 protein: CASSPPVSGTDTQYF
J gene: TRBJ1-6; V gene: TRBV14; D gene: -; clone size: -; CDR3 DNA: TGTGCCAGCAGCCAAGAAACTTCTAATTCACCCCTCCACTTT; CDR3 protein: CASSQETSNSPLHF
J gene: TRBJ1-1; V gene: TRBV10-1; D gene: TRBD1; clone size: few; CDR3 DNA: TGCGCCAGCAGCCCACAACCGGGACAGGGGACTGAAGCTTTCTTT; CDR3 protein: CASSPQPGQGTEAFF
J gene: TRBJ1-2; V gene: TRBV5-1; D gene: -; clone size: -; CDR3 DNA: TGCGCCAGCAGCAAGGGGGAATTAAGTGGCTACACCTTC; CDR3 protein: CASSKGELSGYTF
J gene: TRBJ1-2; V gene: TRBV10-3; D gene: -; clone size: -; CDR3 DNA: TGTGCCATCAGTGAAACAGCGGGGGTATCTGGCTACACCTTC; CDR3 protein: CAISETAGVSGYTF
J gene: TRBJ2-1; V gene: TRBV3-1/TRBV3-2; D gene: -; clone size: once; CDR3 DNA: TGTGCCAGCAGCCATAGGCAGGGAAAGAATGAGCAGTTCTTC; CDR3 protein: CASSHRQGKNEQFF
J gene: TRBJ2-7; V gene: TRBV25-1; D gene: -; clone size: -; CDR3 DNA: TGTGCCAGCAGTGTTCCTCGGACAGATTCCTACGAGCAGTACTTC; CDR3 protein: CASSVPRTDSYEQYF
J gene: TRBJ1-2; V gene: TRBV6-4; D gene: TRBD1; clone size: -; CDR3 DNA: TGTGCCAGCAGTGGCGCAGGGGGCATAGGTGGCTACACCTTC; CDR3 protein: CASSGAGGIGGYTF
J gene: TRBJ1-1; V gene: TRBV19; D gene: -; clone size: -; CDR3 DNA: TGTGCCAGTAGGGAGGGTGGTTCGAACACTGAAGCTTTCTTT; CDR3 protein: CASREGGSNTEAFF
J gene: TRBJ1-3; V gene: TRBV28; D gene: -; clone size: once; CDR3 DNA: TGTGCCAGCACTCTCTCGATGGCCAGCTCTGGAAACACCATATATTTT; CDR3 protein: CASTLSMASSGNTIYF
J gene: TRBJ1-2; V gene: TRBV6-1; D gene: TRBD1; clone size: -; CDR3 DNA: TGTGCCAGCAGTGATCTGGACAGGGGAGGCTACACCTTC; CDR3 protein: CASSDLDRGGYTF
J gene: TRBJ2-1; V gene: TRBV7-9; D gene: TRBD2; clone size: -; CDR3 DNA: TGTGCCAGCAGCGAGACTAGCGGCAACAATGAGCAGTTCTTC; CDR3 protein: CASSETSGNNEQFF
J gene: TRBJ2-1; V gene: TRBV5-1; D gene: -; clone size: -; CDR3 DNA: TGCGCCAGCAGCTTAGGGGGGGGCGTAGGCAATGAGCAGTTCTTC; CDR3 protein: CASSLGGGVGNEQFF